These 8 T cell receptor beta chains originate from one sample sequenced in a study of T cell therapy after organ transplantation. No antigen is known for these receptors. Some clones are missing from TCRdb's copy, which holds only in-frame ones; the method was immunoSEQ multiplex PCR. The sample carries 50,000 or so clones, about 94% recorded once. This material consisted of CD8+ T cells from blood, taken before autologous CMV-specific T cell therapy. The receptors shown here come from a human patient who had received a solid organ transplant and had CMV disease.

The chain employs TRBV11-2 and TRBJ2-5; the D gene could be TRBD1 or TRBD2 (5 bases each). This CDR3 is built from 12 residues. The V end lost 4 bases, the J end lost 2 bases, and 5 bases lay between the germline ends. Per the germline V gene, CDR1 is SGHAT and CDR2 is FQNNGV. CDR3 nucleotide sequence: TGTGCCAGCAGCTGGGGGCAAGAGACCCAGTACTTC. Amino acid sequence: CASSWGQETQYF. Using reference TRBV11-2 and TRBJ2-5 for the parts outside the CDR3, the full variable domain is EAGVAQSPRYKIIEKRQSVAFWCNPISGHATLYWYQQILGQGPKLLIQFQNNGVVDDSQLPKDRFSAERLKGVDSTLKIQPAKLEDSAVYLCASSWGQETQYFGPGTRLLVL.

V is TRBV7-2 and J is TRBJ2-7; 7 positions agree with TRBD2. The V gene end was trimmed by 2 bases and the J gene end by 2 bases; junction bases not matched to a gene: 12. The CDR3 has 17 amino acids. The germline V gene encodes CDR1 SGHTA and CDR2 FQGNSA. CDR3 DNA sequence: TGTGCCAGCAGCTTACCCCAACTAGCGCGCCCAACCTACGAGCAGTACTTC. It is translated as CASSLPQLARPTYEQYF.

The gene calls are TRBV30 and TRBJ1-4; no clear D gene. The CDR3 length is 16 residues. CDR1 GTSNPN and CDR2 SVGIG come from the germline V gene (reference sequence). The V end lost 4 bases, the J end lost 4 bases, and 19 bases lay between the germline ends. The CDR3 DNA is TGTGCCTGGACCCCCCAACAGAGTTTGGGTAATGAAAAACTGTTTTTT. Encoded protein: CAWTPQQSLGNEKLFF.

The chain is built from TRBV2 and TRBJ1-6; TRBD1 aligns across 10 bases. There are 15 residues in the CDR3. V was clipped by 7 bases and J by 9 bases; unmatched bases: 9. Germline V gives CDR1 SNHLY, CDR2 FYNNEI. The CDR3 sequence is CASNAGQGSVSPLHF. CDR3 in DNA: TGTGCCAGCAATGCGGGACAGGGGTCGGTTTCACCCCTCCACTTT. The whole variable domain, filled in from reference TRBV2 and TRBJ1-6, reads EPEVTQTPSHQVTQMGQEVILRCVPISNHLYFYWYRQILGQKVEFLVSFYNNEISEKSEIFDDQFSVERPDGSNFTLKIRSTKLEDSAMYFCASNAGQGSVSPLHFGNGTRLTVT.

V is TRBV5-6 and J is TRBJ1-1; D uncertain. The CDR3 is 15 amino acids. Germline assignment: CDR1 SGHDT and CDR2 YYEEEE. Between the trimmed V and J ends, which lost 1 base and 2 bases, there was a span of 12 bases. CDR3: CASSLNLVRNTEAFF. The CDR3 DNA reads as TGTGCCAGCAGCTTGAATCTAGTAAGAAACACTGAAGCTTTCTTT. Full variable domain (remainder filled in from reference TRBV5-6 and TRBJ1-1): DAGVTQSPTHLIKTRGQQVTLRCSPKSGHDTVSWYQQALGQGPQFIFQYYEEEERQRGNFPDRFSGHQFPNYSSELNVNALLLGDSALYLCASSLNLVRNTEAFFGQGTRLTVV.

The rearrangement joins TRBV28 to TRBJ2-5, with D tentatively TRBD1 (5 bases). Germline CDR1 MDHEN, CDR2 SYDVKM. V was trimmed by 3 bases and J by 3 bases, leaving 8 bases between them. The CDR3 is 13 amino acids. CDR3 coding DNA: TGTGCCAGCAGTTTTCCGACAGAAGAGACCCAGTACTTC. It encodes CASSFPTEETQYF.

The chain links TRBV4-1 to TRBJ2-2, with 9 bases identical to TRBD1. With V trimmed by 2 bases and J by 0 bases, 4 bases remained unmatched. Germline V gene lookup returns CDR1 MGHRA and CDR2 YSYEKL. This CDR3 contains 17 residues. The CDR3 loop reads CASSQLGQGSNTGELFF. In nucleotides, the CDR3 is TGCGCCAGCAGCCAACTGGGACAGGGTTCGAACACCGGGGAGCTGTTTTTT.

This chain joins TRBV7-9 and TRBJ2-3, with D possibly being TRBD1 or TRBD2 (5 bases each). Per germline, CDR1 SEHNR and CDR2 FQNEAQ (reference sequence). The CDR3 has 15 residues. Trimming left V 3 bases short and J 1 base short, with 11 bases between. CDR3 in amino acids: CASSFRGDRTDTQYF. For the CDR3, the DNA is TGTGCCAGCAGCTTTCGGGGCGACCGCACAGATACGCAGTATTTT.